These 8 T cell receptor beta chains were sequenced from one sample in a study of PD-1 blockade in classical Hodgkin lymphoma. Time point here: cycle 4 day 1 (C4D1), after 6 weeks of nivolumab. Exposure to brentuximab vedotin varied, and each patient had relapsed following autologous stem cell transplantation. The data were produced by immunoSEQ multiplex PCR, yet TCRdb's version contains in-frame clones alone and is incomplete. The table lists more than 75,000 clones, about 92% of them singletons. The sequences come from peripheral blood mononuclear cells (PBMCs), collected before the fourth cycle of nivolumab. The receptors here all came from a human donor with classical Hodgkin lymphoma.

This chain links TRBV9 with TRBJ2-6; no firm D call. The CDR3 is 13 amino acids. Between the trimmed V and J ends, which lost 3 bases and 4 bases, there was a span of 5 bases. The germline CDR1 and CDR2 sequences are SGDLS and YYNGEE. CDR3 nucleotides: TGTGCCAGCAGCGGGCCGGGGGCCAACGTCCTGACTTTC. It specifies CASSGPGANVLTF. Combining the CDR3 with reference TRBV9 and TRBJ2-6 gives the whole variable domain DSGVTQTPKHLITATGQRVTLRCSPRSGDLSVYWYQQSLDQGLQFLIQYYNGEERAKGNILERFSAQQFPDLHSELNLSSLELGDSALYFCASSGPGANVLTFGAGSRLTVL.

The V call is TRBV29-1, the J call TRBJ1-1, with TRBD1 matching 7 bases. This CDR3 has 13 amino acids. The germline V gene has CDR1 SQVTM and CDR2 ANQGSEA. The trim removed 7 bases at V and 1 base at J, leaving 6 bases unmatched. Written as DNA, the CDR3 is TGCAGCGCGGCGACAGGGTGGAACACTGAAGCTTTCTTT. This gives the protein CSAATGWNTEAFF.

V is TRBV2 and J is TRBJ2-3; D gene uncertain. Trimming took 6 bases from V and 3 from J, leaving 4 bases between them. This CDR3 contains 11 residues. Germline lookup yields CDR1 SNHLY and CDR2 FYNNEI. CDR3 region: CASSPTDTQYF. The CDR3 DNA reads TGTGCCAGCAGCCCTACAGATACGCAGTATTTT.

The chain links TRBV10-3 to TRBJ2-7; 7 bases are shared with TRBD1. With 10 bases clipped from V and 0 bases from J, the junction kept 3 bases outside the gene matches. The CDR3 runs to 12 residues. CDR1 and CDR2 (germline): ENHRY, SYGVKD. The CDR3 sequence is CATGTASYEQYF. In nucleotides, the CDR3 is TGTGCCACTGGGACAGCCTCCTACGAGCAGTACTTC.

The rearrangement links TRBV6-6 to TRBJ2-7, with D hard to call. CDR1 and CDR2 (germline): MNHNY, SVGAGI (reference sequence). The CDR3 runs to 15 residues. V was trimmed by 5 bases and J by 2 bases, leaving 16 bases between them. The CDR3, as DNA: TGTGCCAGCAGTCCCGGTAGGGCAGCACCCTACGAGCAGTACTTC. Encoded protein: CASSPGRAAPYEQYF.

This chain joins TRBV28 and TRBJ1-1, with a possible D match to TRBD1 (5 bases). The germline V gene has CDR1 MDHEN and CDR2 SYDVKM. CDR3 length equals 16 residues. Trimming took off 3 bases at V and 3 bases at J, with 17 bases between the two ends. The CDR3 DNA follows: TGTGCCAGCAGTTTCCAAACTCGCCTGGGGGACACTGAAGCTTTCTTT. It translates to CASSFQTRLGDTEAFF.

The chain couples TRBV5-1 to TRBJ2-1, with 11 positions matching TRBD1. Losses at the gene ends were 3 bases for V and 9 bases for J; bases not matched to a gene: 11. Germline CDR1 reads SGHRS; CDR2 reads YFSETQ. CDR3 length: 16 amino acids. The CDR3 DNA reads as TGCGCCAGCAGCTGGACAGGGGGCCTCAGGGTCCTTGAGCAGTTCTTC. Its protein is CASSWTGGLRVLEQFF. The full variable domain, in which reference TRBV5-1 and TRBJ2-1 provide the parts outside the CDR3, is KAGVTQTPRYLIKTRGQQVTLSCSPISGHRSVSWYQQTPGQGLQFLFEYFSETQRNKGNFPGRFSGRQFSNSRSEMNVSTLELGDSALYLCASSWTGGLRVLEQFFGPGTRLTVL.

This clone was counted once. This chain uses TRBV5-5 with TRBJ2-7; D is undetermined. V shed 0 bases and J shed 0 bases, with 10 bases lying between them. This CDR3 spans 15 amino acids. Germline lookup yields CDR1 SGHKS and CDR2 YYEKEE (reference sequence). The CDR3, as DNA: TGTGCCAGCAGCTTGGCCCTAATAAGCTCCTACGAGCAGTACTTC. Amino acids: CASSLALISSYEQYF.